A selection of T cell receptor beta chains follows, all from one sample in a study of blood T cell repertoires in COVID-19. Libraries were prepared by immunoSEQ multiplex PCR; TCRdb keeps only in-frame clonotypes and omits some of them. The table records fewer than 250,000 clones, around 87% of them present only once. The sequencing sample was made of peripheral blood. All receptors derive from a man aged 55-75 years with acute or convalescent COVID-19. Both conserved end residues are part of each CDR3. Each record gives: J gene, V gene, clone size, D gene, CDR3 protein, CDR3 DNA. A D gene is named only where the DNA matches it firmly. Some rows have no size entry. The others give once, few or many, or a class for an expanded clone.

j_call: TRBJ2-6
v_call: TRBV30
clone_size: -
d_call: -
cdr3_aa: CAWGRGSDSSGANVLTF
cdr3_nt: TGTGCCTGGGGTAGGGGGTCGGACAGTTCGGGGGCCAACGTCCTGACTTTC

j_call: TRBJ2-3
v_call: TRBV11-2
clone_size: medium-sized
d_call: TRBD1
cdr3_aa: CASSKRGRTSTDTQYF
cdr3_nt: TGTGCCAGCAGTAAGAGGGGGCGGACTAGCACAGATACGCAGTATTTT

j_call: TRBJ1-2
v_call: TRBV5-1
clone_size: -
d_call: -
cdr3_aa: CASRAHYGYTF
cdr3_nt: TGCGCCAGCAGGGCCCACTATGGCTACACCTTC

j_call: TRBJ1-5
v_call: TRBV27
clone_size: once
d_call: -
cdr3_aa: CASSPARNQPQHF
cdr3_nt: TGTGCCAGCAGTCCAGCGCGCAATCAGCCCCAGCATTTT

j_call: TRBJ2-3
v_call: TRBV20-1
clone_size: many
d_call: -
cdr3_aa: CSASGGAGRIGTDTQYF
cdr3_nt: TGCAGTGCTAGTGGCGGGGCCGGGCGTATTGGCACAGATACGCAGTATTTT

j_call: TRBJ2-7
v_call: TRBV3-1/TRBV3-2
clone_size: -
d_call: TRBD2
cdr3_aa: CASSQDRDRNERGGSYEQYF
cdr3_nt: TGTGCCAGCAGCCAAGACCGGGACAGGAACGAGCGGGGGGGGTCCTACGAGCAGTACTTC

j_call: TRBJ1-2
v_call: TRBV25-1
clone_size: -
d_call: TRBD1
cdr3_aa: CASSPRTGGLGYTF
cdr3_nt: TGTGCCAGCAGTCCCCGGACAGGGGGCTTGGGCTACACCTTC

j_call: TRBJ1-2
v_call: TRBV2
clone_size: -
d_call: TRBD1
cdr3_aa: CASSDRAYGYTF
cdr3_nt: TGTGCCAGCAGCGACAGGGCTTATGGCTACACCTTC

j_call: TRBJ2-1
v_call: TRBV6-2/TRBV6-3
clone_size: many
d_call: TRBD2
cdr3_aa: CASSYEGGLGNEQFF
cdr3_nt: TGTGCCAGCAGTTATGAGGGGGGACTAGGCAATGAGCAGTTCTTC

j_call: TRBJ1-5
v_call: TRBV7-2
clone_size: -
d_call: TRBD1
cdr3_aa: CASSPTPQGTGSHQPQHF
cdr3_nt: TGTGCCAGCAGCCCGACCCCCCAGGGGACAGGGAGCCATCAGCCCCAGCATTTT

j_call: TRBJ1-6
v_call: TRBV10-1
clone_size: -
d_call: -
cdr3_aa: CASSRVLNSPLHF
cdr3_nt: TGCGCCAGCAGCCGGGTTCTCAATTCACCCCTCCACTTT

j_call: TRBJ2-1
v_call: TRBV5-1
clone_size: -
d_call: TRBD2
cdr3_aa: CASSRVPSGTAYNEQFF
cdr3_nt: TGCGCCAGCAGCCGGGTGCCTAGCGGGACGGCCTACAATGAGCAGTTCTTC

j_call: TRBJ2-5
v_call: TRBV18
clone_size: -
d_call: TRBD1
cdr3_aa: CASSSKTGVGSETQYF
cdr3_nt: TGTGCCAGCTCATCGAAAACAGGGGTAGGGTCGGAGACCCAGTACTTC

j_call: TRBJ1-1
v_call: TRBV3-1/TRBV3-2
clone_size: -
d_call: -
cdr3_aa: CASSSRTPLNTEAFF
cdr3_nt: TGTGCCAGCAGCTCCCGGACACCCTTGAACACTGAAGCTTTCTTT